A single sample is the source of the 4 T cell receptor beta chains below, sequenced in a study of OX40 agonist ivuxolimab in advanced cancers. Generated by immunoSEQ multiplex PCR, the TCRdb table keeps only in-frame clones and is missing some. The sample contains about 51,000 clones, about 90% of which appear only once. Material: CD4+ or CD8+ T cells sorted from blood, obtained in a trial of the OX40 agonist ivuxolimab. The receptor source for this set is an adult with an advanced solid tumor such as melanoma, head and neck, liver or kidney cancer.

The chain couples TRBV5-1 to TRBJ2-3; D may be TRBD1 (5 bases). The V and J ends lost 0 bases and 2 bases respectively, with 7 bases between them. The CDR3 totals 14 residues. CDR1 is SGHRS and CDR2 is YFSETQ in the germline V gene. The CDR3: CASSLDRLTDTQYF. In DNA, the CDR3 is TGCGCCAGCAGCTTGGACAGGCTCACAGATACGCAGTATTTT.

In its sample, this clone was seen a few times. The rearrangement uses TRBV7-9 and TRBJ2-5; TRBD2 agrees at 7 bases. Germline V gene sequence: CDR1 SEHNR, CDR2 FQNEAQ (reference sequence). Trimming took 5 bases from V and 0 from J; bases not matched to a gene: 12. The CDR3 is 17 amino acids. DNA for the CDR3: TGTGCCAGCAGCCGTGTCGGGGCGGGAGCCCACCAAGAGACCCAGTACTTC. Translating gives CASSRVGAGAHQETQYF.

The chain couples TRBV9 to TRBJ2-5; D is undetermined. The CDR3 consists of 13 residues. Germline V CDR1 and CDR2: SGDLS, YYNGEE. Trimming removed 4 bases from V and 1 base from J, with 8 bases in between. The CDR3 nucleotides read TGTGCCAGCAGCCTCAGGACCCAAGAGACCCAGTACTTC. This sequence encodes CASSLRTQETQYF.

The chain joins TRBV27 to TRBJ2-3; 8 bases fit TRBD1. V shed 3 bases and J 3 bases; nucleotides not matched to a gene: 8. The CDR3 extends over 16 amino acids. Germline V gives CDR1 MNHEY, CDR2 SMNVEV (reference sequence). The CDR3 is CASSFLTGVVTDTQYF. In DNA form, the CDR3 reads TGTGCCAGCAGTTTTTTGACAGGGGTTGTGACAGATACGCAGTATTTT.